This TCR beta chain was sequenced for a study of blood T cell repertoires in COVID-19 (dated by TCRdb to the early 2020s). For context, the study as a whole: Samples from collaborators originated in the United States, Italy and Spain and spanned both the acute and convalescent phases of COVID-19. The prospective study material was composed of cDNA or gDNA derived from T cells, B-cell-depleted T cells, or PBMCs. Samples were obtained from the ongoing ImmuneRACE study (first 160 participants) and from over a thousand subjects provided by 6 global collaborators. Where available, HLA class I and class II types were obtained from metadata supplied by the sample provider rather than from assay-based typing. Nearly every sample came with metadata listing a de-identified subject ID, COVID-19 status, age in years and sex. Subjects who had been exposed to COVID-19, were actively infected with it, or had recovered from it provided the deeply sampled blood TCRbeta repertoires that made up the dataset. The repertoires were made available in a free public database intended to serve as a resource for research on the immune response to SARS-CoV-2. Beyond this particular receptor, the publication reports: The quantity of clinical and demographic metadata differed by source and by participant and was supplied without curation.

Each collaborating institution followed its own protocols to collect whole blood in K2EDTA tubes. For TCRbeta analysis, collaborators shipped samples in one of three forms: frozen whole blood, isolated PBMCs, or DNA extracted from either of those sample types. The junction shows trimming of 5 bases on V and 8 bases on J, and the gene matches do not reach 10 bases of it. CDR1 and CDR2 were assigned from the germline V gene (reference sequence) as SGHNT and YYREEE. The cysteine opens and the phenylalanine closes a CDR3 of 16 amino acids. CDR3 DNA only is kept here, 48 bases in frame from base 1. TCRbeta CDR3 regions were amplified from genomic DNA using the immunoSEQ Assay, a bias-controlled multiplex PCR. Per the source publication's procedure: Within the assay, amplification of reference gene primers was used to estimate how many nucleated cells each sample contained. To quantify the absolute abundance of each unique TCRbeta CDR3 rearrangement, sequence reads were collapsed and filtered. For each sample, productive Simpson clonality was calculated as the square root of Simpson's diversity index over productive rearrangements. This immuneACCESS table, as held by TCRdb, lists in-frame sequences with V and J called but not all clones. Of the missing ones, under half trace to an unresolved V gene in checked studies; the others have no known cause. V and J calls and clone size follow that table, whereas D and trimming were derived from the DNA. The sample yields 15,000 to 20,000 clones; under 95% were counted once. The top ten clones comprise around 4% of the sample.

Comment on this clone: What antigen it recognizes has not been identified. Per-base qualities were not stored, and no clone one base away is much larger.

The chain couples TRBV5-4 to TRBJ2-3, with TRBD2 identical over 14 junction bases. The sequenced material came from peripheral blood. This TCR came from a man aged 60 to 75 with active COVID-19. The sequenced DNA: TGTGCCAGCAGGTTTGGGACTAGCGGGGGACCGGCTACGCAGTATTTT. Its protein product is CASRFGTSGGPATQYF.